A single sample gave rise to the 21 T cell receptor beta chains below, sequenced in a study of cytomegalovirus exposure and HLA in healthy donors (dated 2017 in TCRdb). The library was prepared using the immunoSEQ multiplex PCR assay. For the multiplex PCR, a mixture combining 60 forward primers for TCR Vbeta segments and 13 reverse primers for TCR Jbeta segments was used. Sourced from immuneACCESS, this table was stored by TCRdb with only in-frame sequences that have V and J called. A share of the clones is absent; for the studies checked, an unresolved V gene accounts for under half, and the remainder has no known explanation. This sample comprises roughly 98,000 clones, around 77% of them detected only once. The top ten clonotypes cover roughly 7.1% of the sample. The sample consisted of PBMCs. The source of these receptors is a female donor in good health and CMV-seronegative.

This chain links TRBV6-5 with TRBJ1-2, with D unresolved. Germline lookup yields CDR1 MNHEY and CDR2 SVGAGI. The CDR3 is made up of 13 amino acids. V was clipped by 4 bases and J by 1 base, with 7 bases between them. The CDR3 bases are TGTGCCAGCAGTTCACAGCTTAACTATGGCTACACCTTC. Residues: CASSSQLNYGYTF.

This rearrangement joins TRBV9 to TRBJ2-5; D is perhaps TRBD2 (7 bases). The V gene lost 2 bases and the J gene lost 2 bases, with 16 bases spanning the gap. CDR3 length equals 16 residues. Germline V gives CDR1 SGDLS, CDR2 YYNGEE. CDR3 residues: CASSVGGLAAQETQYF. The CDR3 nucleotides are TGTGCCAGCAGCGTGGGGGGCCTAGCGGCACAAGAGACCCAGTACTTC. Full variable domain (rest looked up from reference TRBV9 and TRBJ2-5): DSGVTQTPKHLITATGQRVTLRCSPRSGDLSVYWYQQSLDQGLQFLIQYYNGEERAKGNILERFSAQQFPDLHSELNLSSLELGDSALYFCASSVGGLAAQETQYFGPGTRLLVL.

The chain recombines TRBV6-1 with TRBJ2-7; no clear D. CDR1 MNHNS and CDR2 SASEGT come from the germline V gene. Trimming took off 4 bases at V and 4 bases at J, with 17 bases between the two ends. The CDR3 length is 15 residues. CDR3 sequence: CASSVKEKSAYEQYF. For the CDR3, the DNA is TGTGCCAGCAGTGTAAAGGAGAAGTCGGCATACGAGCAGTACTTC.

This chain joins TRBV9 and TRBJ1-1; TRBD1 might be the D (5 bases). There are 14 residues in the CDR3. V was pared by 4 bases and J by 3 bases, with 13 bases between. Germline loops: CDR1 SGDLS, CDR2 YYNGEE. The CDR3 loop reads CASSPRGGDTEAFF. CDR3 bases: TGTGCCAGCAGCCCCCGGGGGGGAGACACTGAAGCTTTCTTT.

The chain has TRBV5-4 and TRBJ2-3; 8 bases match TRBD2. CDR3 length: 13 residues. Trimming cost V 8 bases and J 6 bases; bases outside gene matches: 8. The germline CDR1 and CDR2 sequences are SGHNT and YYREEE (reference sequence). CDR3 protein: CASRTSRTDTQYF. The CDR3 DNA reads as TGTGCCAGTCGGACTAGCAGGACGGATACGCAGTATTTT.

Remarks on this clone: One end of the junction varies from germline; a read error may be responsible. The chain recombines TRBV19 with TRBJ1-1; 9 bases align to TRBD1. CDR3 length equals 14 residues. CDR1 is LNHDA, CDR2 SQIVND, per germline (reference sequence). CDR3 nucleotides: TGTGCCAGTAGTCTAGACAGGGGGAAGGGTGAAGCTTTCTTT. Translating gives CASSLDRGKGEAFF.

This clone was picked up a small number of times. The chain recombines TRBV27 with TRBJ1-6, with unresolved D. CDR1 and CDR2 (germline): MNHEY, SMNVEV (reference sequence). This CDR3 is 12 amino acids long. V was pared by 5 bases and J by 8 bases, with 7 bases between. As DNA, the CDR3 is TGTGCCAGCAGTCTACTCCATTCACCCCTCCACTTT. Translation: CASSLLHSPLHF.

The V gene is TRBV7-9, the J gene TRBJ1-4; TRBD1 matches 9 bases. Trimming removed 4 bases from V and 6 bases from J; junction bases left unmatched: 6. Germline V gene sequence: CDR1 SEHNR, CDR2 FQNEAQ (reference sequence). The CDR3 has 15 residues. The CDR3: CASSYRGLGDEKLFF. The DNA for the CDR3 is TGTGCCAGCAGCTACAGGGGGCTCGGGGATGAAAAACTGTTTTTT.

The chain employs TRBV28 and TRBJ2-6; perhaps TRBD2 as D (6 bases). CDR1 is MDHEN, CDR2 SYDVKM, per germline. Trimming stripped 7 bases from V and 2 bases from J, with 12 bases between. The CDR3 contains 15 residues. CDR3 coding DNA: TGTGCCAGCAACCAGGGAGGAACTGGGGCCAACGTCCTGACTTTC. The encoded protein is CASNQGGTGANVLTF. Full variable domain (outside the CDR3, taken from reference TRBV28 and TRBJ2-6): DVKVTQSSRYLVKRTGEKVFLECVQDMDHENMFWYRQDPGLGLRLIYFSYDVKMKEKGDIPEGYSVSREKKERFSLILESASTNQTSMYLCASNQGGTGANVLTFGAGSRLTVL.

A word on this clone: The junction departs from germline at one end; a sequencing error may be responsible. This chain connects TRBV6-5 to TRBJ2-7; D not resolved. This CDR3 is built from 16 residues. Germline CDR1 MNHEY, CDR2 SVGAGI. The CDR3 DNA sequence: TGTGCCAGCAGTAACTCCCACGGCGGCTTAACCTACGAGCAGTACTTC. This encodes CASSNSHGGLTYEQYF.

This clone was seen only a few times. The CDR3 here is CASSLRTGGHTEAFF. For the CDR3, the DNA is TGTGCCAGCAGCTTACGGACAGGGGGGCACACTGAAGCTTTCTTT. The chain carries TRBV7-9 and TRBJ1-1; 10 nucleotides match TRBD1. CDR1 is SEHNR and CDR2 is FQNEAQ in the germline V gene (reference sequence). V lost 2 bases and J lost 3; bases outside the gene matches: 3. There are 15 residues in the CDR3.

This rearrangement joins TRBV6-1 to TRBJ1-1, with D possibly matching TRBD1 (5 bases). This CDR3 is 15 amino acids long. Germline-derived CDR1 and CDR2 are MNHNS and SASEGT. V lost 0 bases to trimming and J lost 1 base, with 9 bases between them. CDR3 residues: CASSEAGRGNTEAFF. CDR3 nucleotides: TGTGCCAGCAGTGAAGCGGGGAGGGGGAACACTGAAGCTTTCTTT.

V and J are TRBV27 and TRBJ2-5; 9 nucleotides match TRBD1. CDR3 length equals 16 residues. V lost 2 bases and J lost 9; bases outside the gene matches: 13. Germline assignment: CDR1 MNHEY and CDR2 SMNVEV (reference sequence). The CDR3 region has the DNA TGTGCCAGCAGTTTAGTACCACCCGGACAGGGGTTGGCCCAGTACTTC. Amino acid sequence: CASSLVPPGQGLAQYF.

The CDR3 bases are TGTGCCGAAACAGCCGGTTACGAGCAGTACTTC. Translated, it gives CAETAGYEQYF. The chain links TRBV7-9 to TRBJ2-7; no firm D call. The CDR3 is made up of 11 amino acids. With 11 bases removed from V and 4 bases from J, the gap between germline ends came to 12 bases. Germline loops: CDR1 SEHNR, CDR2 FQNEAQ (reference sequence).

J is TRBJ2-5 and V is TRBV2; D is perhaps TRBD2 (7 bases). The J call could be wrong; TRBJ2-7 is a better fit for the DNA end. The germline V gene encodes CDR1 SNHLY and CDR2 FYNNEI. The CDR3 contains 16 residues. CDR3 nucleotides: TGTGCCAGCAGTGAATGGGGGGGCTCACTCATCGACGAGCAGTACTTC. Protein: CASSEWGGSLIDEQYF.

The chain couples TRBV7-2 to TRBJ2-7, with 8 bases lining up with TRBD2. Germline values: CDR1 SGHTA, CDR2 FQGNSA. V shed 5 bases, J shed 2 bases, and the junction held 5 bases outside the gene matches. The CDR3 length is 14 residues. As DNA, the CDR3 is TGTGCCAGCAGCCATAGCGGGGCACCCTACGAGCAGTACTTC. It encodes CASSHSGAPYEQYF.

The rearrangement uses TRBV7-9 and TRBJ2-4, with TRBD2 identical over 8 bases. CDR1 is SEHNR and CDR2 is FQNEAQ in the germline V gene (reference sequence). With V trimmed by 7 bases and J by 1 base, 9 bases remained unmatched. The CDR3 totals 16 residues. In nucleotides, the CDR3 is TGTGCCAGCAACCCAAGCGGGAGTCGTGCCAAAAACATTCAGTACTTC. It codes for CASNPSGSRAKNIQYF.

The chain combines TRBV5-4 with TRBJ1-4; TRBD1 matches 7 bases. Trimming at V came to 10 bases and at J to 6 bases, leaving 9 bases not matched to a gene. The CDR3 extends over 13 amino acids. Germline CDR1 is SGHNT and CDR2 is YYREEE (reference sequence). CDR3 DNA sequence: TGTGCCGGGAAAGACAGGGAACATGAAAAACTGTTTTTT. Its translation is CAGKDREHEKLFF.

The chain links TRBV19 to TRBJ1-1, with a tentative D call TRBD1 (5 bases). The CDR3 spans 12 residues. Germline CDR1 is LNHDA and CDR2 is SQIVND (reference sequence). V was clipped by 6 bases and J by 7 bases, with 12 bases between them. CDR3 sequence reads: CASRAGPFEAFF. The DNA of the CDR3 is TGTGCCAGTAGGGCGGGACCTTTTGAAGCTTTCTTT. The variable domain in full, completed from reference TRBV19 and TRBJ1-1, reads DGGITQSPKYLFRKEGQNVTLSCEQNLNHDAMYWYRQDPGQGLRLIYYSQIVNDFQKGDIAEGYSVSREKKESFPLTVTSAQKNPTAFYLCASRAGPFEAFFGQGTRLTVV.

The chain combines TRBV19 with TRBJ1-2; D not resolved. Trimming removed 3 bases at V and 3 bases at J, with 11 bases between. Germline CDR1 reads LNHDA; CDR2 reads SQIVND (reference sequence). The CDR3 extends over 14 amino acids. CDR3 protein: CASSMEAGDYGYTF. In DNA, the CDR3 is TGTGCCAGTAGTATGGAGGCGGGCGACTATGGCTACACCTTC.

In this sample, this clone turned up a few times. The rearrangement links TRBV5-5 to TRBJ2-7; tentative D call: TRBD2 (5 bases). Germline assignment: CDR1 SGHKS and CDR2 YYEKEE (reference sequence). V lost 0 bases and J lost 3, with 10 bases in between. This CDR3 has 14 amino acids. In DNA form, the CDR3 reads TGTGCCAGCAGCTTGGCCGGGGAAATCTACGAGCAGTACTTC. This codes for CASSLAGEIYEQYF.